This T cell receptor (beta chain) was profiled in a study of blood T cell repertoires in COVID-19 (dated by TCRdb to the early 2020s). Turning to the overall study: Samples from collaborators originated in the United States, Italy and Spain and spanned both the acute and convalescent phases of COVID-19. The material from the prospective study consisted of cDNA or gDNA derived from T cells, B-cell-depleted T cells, or PBMCs. Subjects who had been exposed to COVID-19, were actively infected with it, or had recovered from it provided the deeply sampled blood TCRbeta repertoires that made up the dataset. The repertoires were made available in a free public database intended to serve as a resource for research on the immune response to SARS-CoV-2. The samples were drawn from two sources: the first 160 participants of the ongoing ImmuneRACE study, and approximately 1,300 subjects contributed by 6 global collaborators. The sample metadata nearly always contained a de-identified subject ID, COVID-19 status, age in years and sex. Where available, HLA class I and class II types were obtained from metadata supplied by the sample provider rather than from assay-based typing. The research as a whole found: Clinical and demographic metadata were provided uncurated, with the amount varying by source and participant.

As to this clone: Its recognized antigen is unknown. Qualities for individual bases were not recorded, and no much larger clone is one base off.

The collaborating institutions used their own protocols to collect whole blood in K2EDTA tubes. For TCRbeta analysis, collaborators shipped samples as frozen whole blood, isolated PBMCs, or DNA extracted from either of those sample types. The CDR3 runs 15 residues from the cysteine to the phenylalanine. The entry retains the CDR3 DNA only, 45 bases that are in frame from base 1. V was cut back by 1 base and J by 3 bases, leaving a gap of 10 bases between them. As encoded in the germline V gene, CDR1 is SGHTA while CDR2 is FQGNSA. TCRbeta CDR3 regions were amplified from genomic DNA by means of the immunoSEQ Assay, a bias-controlled multiplex PCR. The study's processing was this. Within the assay, amplification of reference gene primers was used to estimate how many nucleated cells each sample contained. To quantify the absolute abundance of each unique TCRbeta CDR3 rearrangement, sequence reads were collapsed and filtered. For each sample, productive Simpson clonality was calculated as the square root of Simpson's diversity index over productive rearrangements. TCRdb carries this immuneACCESS record with in-frame sequences only. Its versions omit some clonotypes, under half of them owing to an unresolved V gene in the studies checked, with the rest unexplained. V, J and clone size are those of that table, while D and trimming were read from the DNA. This sample comprises around 85,000 clones, roughly 89% of them detected only once. The leading ten clones occupy around 4.1% of the sample.

The sequence was collected from a woman of 80 years or more with active or convalescent COVID-19. Sample: peripheral blood. The rearranged chain carries TRBV7-2 and TRBJ1-5; D gene: possibly TRBD1, on 5 matching bases. The nucleotide sequence is given as TGTGCCAGCAGCTTAGAAGGGGCCCTCAATCAGCCCCAGCATTTT. This sequence encodes CASSLEGALNQPQHF.